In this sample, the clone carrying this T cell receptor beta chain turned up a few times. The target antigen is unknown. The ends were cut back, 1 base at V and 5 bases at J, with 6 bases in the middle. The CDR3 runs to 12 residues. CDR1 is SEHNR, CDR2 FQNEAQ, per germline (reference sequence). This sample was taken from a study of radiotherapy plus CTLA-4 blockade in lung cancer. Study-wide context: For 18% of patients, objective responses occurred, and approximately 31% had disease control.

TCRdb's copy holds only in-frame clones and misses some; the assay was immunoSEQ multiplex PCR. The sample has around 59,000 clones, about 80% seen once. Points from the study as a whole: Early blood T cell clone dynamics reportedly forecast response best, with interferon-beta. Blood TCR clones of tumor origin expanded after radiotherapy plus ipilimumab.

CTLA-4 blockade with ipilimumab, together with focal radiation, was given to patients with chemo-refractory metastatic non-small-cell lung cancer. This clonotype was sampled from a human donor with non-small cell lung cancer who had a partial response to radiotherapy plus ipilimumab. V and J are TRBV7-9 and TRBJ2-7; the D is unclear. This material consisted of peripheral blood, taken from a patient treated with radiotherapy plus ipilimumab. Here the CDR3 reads CASSLVPDEQYF. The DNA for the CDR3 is TGTGCCAGCAGCTTAGTCCCCGACGAGCAGTACTTC.